This T cell receptor beta chain was obtained from a study of blood T cell repertoires in COVID-19. Study overall: The United States, Italy and Spain provided the acute and convalescent COVID-19 samples. PBMCs, B-cell-depleted T cells, or T cells provided the cDNA or gDNA that made up the material.

Authors' analysis steps: Using reference gene primer amplification, nucleated cell counts were estimated. The method was immunoSEQ multiplex PCR; TCRdb's version includes in-frame clones alone and lacks a portion of them. That table is the source of V, J and clone size, and D and trimming were worked out from the DNA. The sample carries 200,000 to 300,000 clones, about 93% recorded once. CDR1 SGHTA and CDR2 FQGNSA come from the germline V gene. With V trimmed by 3 bases and J by 6 bases, 10 bases remained unmatched. The CDR3 runs 16 residues. During active infection, Seattle patients enrolled and were then monitored through disease.

The sequencing input was peripheral blood. This chain uses TRBV7-2 with TRBJ2-2; 7 bases are a match to TRBD2. This receptor was taken from a man younger than 40 with COVID-19, enrolled during active disease. This CDR3 reads CASSLAPSGVSGELFF. CDR3 bases: TGTGCCAGCAGCTTGGCCCCCAGCGGGGTATCCGGGGAGCTGTTTTTT.